Listed below are T cell receptor beta chains from one sample, sequenced in a study of identical twins. TCRdb used MiXCR to reprocess the 5' RACE reads, holding one entry per CDR3 protein. The table includes roughly 220,000 distinct CDR3 sequences, over 5% detected once. The sample also formed part of further work on T cells expressing NK-cell markers.

Material for sequencing was CD8+ T cells sorted from blood. The receptors derive from a woman aged 18-35 years in good health. Each CDR3 is given with its conserved first and last residue. Fields, in order: clone size, J gene, V gene, D gene, CDR3 DNA, CDR3 protein. D genes are given only for firm matches. Part of the rows lack a size; the others show once, few, many or a class for expanded clones.

>many|TRBJ1-2|TRBV15|NA
TGTGCCACCAGCAGCATCGGACGAAGATCATATGGCTACACCTTC
CATSSIGRRSYGYTF
>few|TRBJ1-4|TRBV7-9|NA
TGTGCCAGCGGTGACTGGCGAGCAACTAATGAAAAACTGTTTTTT
CASGDWRATNEKLFF
>NA|TRBJ2-7|TRBV5-5|NA
TGTGCCAGCAGCCCCCCAGGGGACATCTTCTACGAGCAGTACTTC
CASSPPGDIFYEQYF
>few|TRBJ2-3|TRBV9|NA
TGTGCCAGCAGCGTGGACGGGGTTGGCACAGATACGCAGTATTTT
CASSVDGVGTDTQYF
>NA|TRBJ1-1|TRBV12-3/TRBV12-4|NA
TGTGCCAGCATACCGGGACCATGGAACACTGAAGCTTTCTTT
CASIPGPWNTEAFF
>NA|TRBJ2-7|TRBV20-1|NA
TGCAGTGCTAGAGATGGTGCCGTCTACGAGCAGTACTTC
CSARDGAVYEQYF
>NA|TRBJ1-5|TRBV7-9|NA
TGTGCCGCAGGGAAGGGGAATCAGCCCCAGCATTTT
CAAGKGNQPQHF
>few|TRBJ2-3|TRBV9|NA
TGTGCCAGCAGCGCACAGGGTCCAGGCACAGATACGCAGTATTTT
CASSAQGPGTDTQYF
>many|TRBJ2-1|TRBV12-3/TRBV12-4|TRBD2
TGTGCCAGCAGTTCTAGCGGGGGACCCTACAATGAGCAGTTCTTC
CASSSSGGPYNEQFF
>once|TRBJ2-5|TRBV20-1|NA
TGCAGTGCCCCACTATTGCCACAAGAGACCCAGTACTTC
CSAPLLPQETQYF